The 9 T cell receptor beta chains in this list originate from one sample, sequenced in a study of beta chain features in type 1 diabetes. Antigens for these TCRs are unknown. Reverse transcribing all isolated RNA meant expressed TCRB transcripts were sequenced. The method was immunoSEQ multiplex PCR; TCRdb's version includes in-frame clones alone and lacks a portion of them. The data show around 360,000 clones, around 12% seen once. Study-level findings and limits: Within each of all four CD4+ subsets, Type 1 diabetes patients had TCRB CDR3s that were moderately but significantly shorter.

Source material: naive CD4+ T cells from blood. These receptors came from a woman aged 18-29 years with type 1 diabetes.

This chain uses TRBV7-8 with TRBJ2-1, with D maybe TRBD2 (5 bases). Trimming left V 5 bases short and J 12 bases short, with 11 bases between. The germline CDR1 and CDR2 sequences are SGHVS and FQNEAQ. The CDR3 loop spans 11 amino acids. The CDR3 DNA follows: TGTGCCAGCAGCCTCGGACTTGTGCAGTTCTTC. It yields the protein CASSLGLVQFF.

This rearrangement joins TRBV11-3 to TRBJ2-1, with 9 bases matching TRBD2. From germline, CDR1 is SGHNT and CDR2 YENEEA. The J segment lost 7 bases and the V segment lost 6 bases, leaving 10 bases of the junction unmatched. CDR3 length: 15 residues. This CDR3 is CASSIFAGGSNEQFF. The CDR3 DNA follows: TGTGCCAGCAGTATCTTTGCGGGAGGGTCGAATGAGCAGTTCTTC.

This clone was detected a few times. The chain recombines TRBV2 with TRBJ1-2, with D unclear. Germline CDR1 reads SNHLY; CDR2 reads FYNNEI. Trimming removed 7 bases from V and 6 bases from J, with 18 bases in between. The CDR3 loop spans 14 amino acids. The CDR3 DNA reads TGTGCCAGCACGACTAGCTTGCTGGGGAATGGCTACACCTTC. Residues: CASTTSLLGNGYTF.

The DNA of the CDR3 is TGTGCCAGCTCGGGCCGCACTGGGGCCAACGTCCTGACTTTC. Translated, it gives CASSGRTGANVLTF. This rearrangement joins TRBV18 to TRBJ2-6, with unresolved D. The CDR3 spans 14 residues. V lost 6 bases to trimming and J lost 2 bases, with 8 bases between them. Per germline, CDR1 KGHSH and CDR2 LQKENI.

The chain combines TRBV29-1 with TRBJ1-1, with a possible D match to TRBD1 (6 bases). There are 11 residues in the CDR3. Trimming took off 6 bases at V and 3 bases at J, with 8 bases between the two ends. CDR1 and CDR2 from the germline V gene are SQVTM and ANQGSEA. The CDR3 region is CSVQGDTEAFF. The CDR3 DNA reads TGCAGCGTACAGGGTGACACTGAAGCTTTCTTT.

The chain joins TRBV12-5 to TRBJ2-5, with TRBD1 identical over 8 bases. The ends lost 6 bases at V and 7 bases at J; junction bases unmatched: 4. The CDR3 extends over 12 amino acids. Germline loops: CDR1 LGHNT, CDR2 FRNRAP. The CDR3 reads CASGDRGRTQYF. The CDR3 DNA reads TGTGCTAGTGGCGACAGGGGAAGGACCCAGTACTTC.

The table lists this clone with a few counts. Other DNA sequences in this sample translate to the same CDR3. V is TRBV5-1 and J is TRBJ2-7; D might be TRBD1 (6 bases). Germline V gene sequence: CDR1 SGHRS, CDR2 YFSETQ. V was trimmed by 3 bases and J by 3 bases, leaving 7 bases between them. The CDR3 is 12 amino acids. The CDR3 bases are TGCGCCAGCAGCTCGGACAGCTACGAGCAGTACTTC. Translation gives CASSSDSYEQYF.

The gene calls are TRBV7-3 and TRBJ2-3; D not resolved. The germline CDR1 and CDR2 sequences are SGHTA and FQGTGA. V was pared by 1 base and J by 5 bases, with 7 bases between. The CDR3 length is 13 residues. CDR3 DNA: TGTGCCAGCAGCTTAATCGGAGAAGATACGCAGTATTTT. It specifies CASSLIGEDTQYF.

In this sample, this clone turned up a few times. The CDR3, as DNA: TGTGCCAGCAGCGTAGGGACTAGCGGGAGACGGTCAGGAGAGACCCAGTACTTC. It specifies CASSVGTSGRRSGETQYF. The chain is built from TRBV9 and TRBJ2-5, with 13 bases fitting TRBD2. The CDR3 is 18 amino acids. Germline V gene data show CDR1 as SGDLS and CDR2 as YYNGEE. The V and J ends lost 0 bases and 4 bases, in that order; junction bases with no gene match: 9.